This entry concerns a single T cell receptor beta chain. Its antigen is currently unknown. This sample stems from a study of cytomegalovirus exposure and HLA in healthy donors. Whole-study context: HLA-typed donors were the source of approximately 88 million unique TCRs held in an early data release.

The PCR was carried out with 60 Vbeta primers and 13 Jbeta primers. Produced via immunoSEQ multiplex PCR; TCRdb's table is partial and in-frame only. The sample carries 140,000 or so clones, nearly 80% recorded once. Findings and limits, study-wide: A missense variant in DCLRE1C was later tied to TCR beta V- and J-gene trimming. The productive fraction for most TCR beta V segments was about 87% or about 30% in an earlier analysis.

This CDR3 region has 18 residues. V lost 5 bases and J lost 4, with 26 bases in between. In germline, CDR1 is SGHTA, CDR2 FQGTGA. The receptor comes from a woman in her 30s in good health and CMV-seronegative. Sequencing was performed on PBMCs. The chain has TRBV7-3 and TRBJ1-1, with TRBD1 as a possible D gene (6 bases). CDR3 sequence reads: CASSLEGGLGARGTEAFF. The CDR3 bases are TGTGCCAGCAGCCTAGAGGGGGGGCTGGGGGCGAGGGGCACTGAAGCTTTCTTT.